Below are 24 T cell receptor beta chains sequenced from a single sample in a study of T-cell memory formation after mild COVID-19. MiXCR, run by TCRdb on the 5' RACE reads, gives a single entry per CDR3 protein. This table has hundreds of thousands of distinct CDR3 sequences, about 23% appearing once. The sample was PBMCs or a T cell subset sorted from them (not recorded which). Receptors were obtained from an adult woman who had mild COVID-19 (a few samples of this study predate the infection). Cell type and time point are not known.

The rearrangement uses TRBV30 and TRBJ2-5; TRBD2 matches at 7 bases. This CDR3 is 13 amino acids long. Germline V gene sequence: CDR1 GTSNPN, CDR2 SVGIG (reference sequence). The V segment lost 0 bases and the J segment 5 bases; nucleotides outside the gene matches: 3. In nucleotides, the CDR3 is TGTGCCTGGAGTGTGGGCGGGAGTGAGACCCAGTACTTC. Amino acids: CAWSVGGSETQYF. The full variable domain, completed using reference TRBV30 and TRBJ2-5, is SQTIHQWPATLVQPVGSPLSLECTVEGTSNPNLYWYRQAAGRGLQLLFYSVGIGQISSEVPQNLSASRPQDRQFILSSKKLLLSDSGFYLCAWSVGGSETQYFGPGTRLLVL.

In this sample, this clonotype turned up many times. The J gene is TRBJ2-1, the V gene TRBV5-5, with D maybe TRBD2 (5 bases). The CDR3 is 18 amino acids. V lost 4 bases and J lost 5, with 25 bases in between. Germline V gives CDR1 SGHKS, CDR2 YYEKEE (reference sequence). This chain's CDR3 is CASSPQAGSFLRDNEQFF. DNA for the CDR3: TGTGCCAGCAGCCCCCAGGCAGGCTCCTTTTTGAGGGACAATGAGCAGTTCTTC.

This clonotype was picked up a small number of times. The rearrangement links TRBV5-1 to TRBJ2-5, with 8 bases lining up with TRBD2. The V segment lost 4 bases and the J segment 7 bases; nucleotides outside the gene matches: 15. The CDR3 has 16 residues. Per the germline V gene, CDR1 is SGHRS and CDR2 is YFSETQ. The CDR3 nucleotides read TGCGCCAGCAGCCACGTAGGCGGGAGGAGGGTTGGGACCCAGTACTTC. Its protein is CASSHVGGRRVGTQYF. The variable domain in full, completed from reference TRBV5-1 and TRBJ2-5, reads KAGVTQTPRYLIKTRGQQVTLSCSPISGHRSVSWYQQTPGQGLQFLFEYFSETQRNKGNFPGRFSGRQFSNSRSEMNVSTLELGDSALYLCASSHVGGRRVGTQYFGPGTRLLVL.

This rearrangement joins TRBV6-4 to TRBJ2-1, with D possibly being TRBD1 (5 bases). The CDR3 runs 14 residues. The V and J ends lost 8 bases and 10 bases respectively, with 21 bases between them. Germline V gene lookup returns CDR1 MRHNA and CDR2 SNTAGT. For the CDR3, the DNA is TGTGCCAGCGGACACACGTACTTATCAGGCGAGCAGTTCTTC. It specifies CASGHTYLSGEQFF.

A few counts support this clonotype. This chain connects TRBV4-1 to TRBJ2-1; tentatively, D is TRBD2 (7 bases). V shed 1 base and J shed 6 bases, with 10 bases lying between them. The germline V gene encodes CDR1 MGHRA and CDR2 YSYEKL. The CDR3 spans 14 residues. CDR3 loop: CASSQVAGANEQFF. CDR3 coding DNA: TGCGCCAGCAGCCAAGTGGCGGGGGCCAATGAGCAGTTCTTC.

The chain combines TRBV5-4 with TRBJ2-5; D is perhaps TRBD1 or TRBD2 (5 bases each). The CDR3 sequence is 15 residues long. Germline-derived CDR1 and CDR2 are SGHNT and YYREEE (reference sequence). Trimming stripped 3 bases from V and 4 bases from J, with 16 bases between. This CDR3 is CASSSYLAQGETQYF. Written as DNA, the CDR3 is TGTGCCAGCAGCTCCTACCTAGCTCAGGGAGAGACCCAGTACTTC.

This clonotype turned up a few times. The chain recombines TRBV12-3 or TRBV12-4 with TRBJ2-7; a weak D match, TRBD1 (6 bases). With 4 bases removed from V and 5 bases from J, the gap between germline ends came to 15 bases. CDR3 length equals 14 residues. CDR3 sequence reads: CASSSWGLSHEQYF. The CDR3 DNA sequence: TGTGCCAGCAGTTCGTGGGGGCTAAGTCACGAGCAGTACTTC.

The gene calls are TRBV7-3 and TRBJ1-2; TRBD1 might be the D (5 bases). This CDR3 is 18 amino acids long. The ends were cut back, 5 bases at V and 3 bases at J, with 25 bases in the middle. Per the germline V gene, CDR1 is SGHTA and CDR2 is FQGTGA. In DNA form, the CDR3 reads TGTGCCAGCAGCCATGGTGGGACCTCCCCAAAGGCCTACTATGGCTACACCTTC. Its translation is CASSHGGTSPKAYYGYTF.

The V gene is TRBV19, the J gene TRBJ1-5; 7 bases fit TRBD1. Trimming cost V 3 bases and J 7 bases; bases outside gene matches: 9. The CDR3 runs to 15 residues. CDR1 and CDR2 (germline): LNHDA, SQIVND (reference sequence). The CDR3 region has the DNA TGTGCCAGTAGTATGGACACAGGGGTAGGGCAGCCCCAGCATTTT. As protein: CASSMDTGVGQPQHF.

The chain links TRBV7-3 to TRBJ2-1, with D unresolved. Trimming left V 8 bases short and J 12 bases short, with 8 bases between. CDR1 and CDR2 from the germline V gene are SGHTA and FQGTGA. The CDR3 runs to 9 residues. The CDR3 spells CASPLRQFF. The DNA of the CDR3 is TGTGCCAGCCCCCTCAGGCAGTTCTTC.

Many counts were recorded for this clonotype. The CDR3 protein is CASSFGGTDTQYF. The CDR3 DNA follows: TGTGCCAGCAGCTTTGGCGGCACAGATACGCAGTATTTT. The rearrangement joins TRBV7-2 to TRBJ2-3, with D unclear. The CDR3 is 13 amino acids. The V and J ends lost 3 bases and 1 base respectively, with 5 bases between them. The germline V gene has CDR1 SGHTA and CDR2 FQGNSA.

The V and J genes are TRBV29-1 and TRBJ1-1, with 10 bases lining up with TRBD1. The ends lost 3 bases at V and 6 bases at J; junction bases unmatched: 4. In germline, CDR1 is SQVTM, CDR2 ANQGSEA. The CDR3 is made up of 13 amino acids. This chain's CDR3 is CSVDSGQGAEAFF. The DNA of the CDR3 is TGCAGCGTTGATTCCGGACAGGGGGCTGAAGCTTTCTTT. The full variable domain, with the rest looked up from reference TRBV29-1 and TRBJ1-1, is SAVISQKPSRDICQRGTSLTIQCQVDSQVTMMFWYRQQPGQSLTLIATANQGSEATYESGFVIDKFPISRPNLTFSTLTVSNMSPEDSSIYLCSVDSGQGAEAFFGQGTRLTVV.

This clonotype was detected a few times. The rearrangement links TRBV5-1 to TRBJ2-3; D is unclear. Germline values: CDR1 SGHRS, CDR2 YFSETQ. The CDR3 is made up of 15 amino acids. Trimming left V 0 bases short and J 0 bases short, with 8 bases between. The chain's CDR3 is CASSLVVISTDTQYF. Written as DNA, the CDR3 is TGCGCCAGCAGCTTGGTGGTTATTAGCACAGATACGCAGTATTTT.

The chain employs TRBV4-2 and TRBJ2-7, with D possibly being TRBD2 (6 bases). CDR1 and CDR2 from the germline V gene are LGHNA and YNFKEQ. V lost 3 bases, J lost 3 bases, and 21 bases lay in between. The CDR3 contains 17 residues. CDR3 coding DNA: TGTGCCAGCAGCCAGGGTCTGACTAGAATGGACGACTACGAGCAGTACTTC. It is translated as CASSQGLTRMDDYEQYF.

This clonotype was counted only a few times. This sequence joins TRBV6-5 and TRBJ2-1; no reliable D call. Per germline, CDR1 MNHEY and CDR2 SVGAGI. V gave up 1 base and J gave up 9 bases, with 10 bases separating them. The CDR3 runs to 13 residues. CDR3 amino acids: CASSYFRPGEQFF. The CDR3 bases are TGTGCCAGCAGTTACTTTCGCCCGGGTGAGCAGTTCTTC.

This clonotype occurred a few times. The chain has TRBV18 and TRBJ2-7; the D gene is possibly TRBD1 (5 bases). The CDR3 runs to 16 residues. Germline values: CDR1 KGHSH, CDR2 LQKENI. V was shortened by 0 bases and J by 0 bases, with 12 bases between the two germline ends. CDR3 sequence (DNA): TGTGCCAGCTCACCACCACAGGCTTTCGGCTCCTACGAGCAGTACTTC. Translated: CASSPPQAFGSYEQYF.

This clonotype was detected only a few times. The DNA of the CDR3 is TGTGCCAGCGACCGGACAGTCGCCCCTGAAGCTTTCTTT. It yields the protein CASDRTVAPEAFF. The gene calls are TRBV12-3 or TRBV12-4 and TRBJ1-1; the D gene is possibly TRBD1 (6 bases). The CDR3 length is 13 residues. Trimming took off 8 bases at V and 6 bases at J, with 16 bases between the two ends.

To note about this clonotype: One end of the junction varies from germline; a read error may be responsible. The V call is TRBV12-3 or TRBV12-4, the J call TRBJ2-7, with 8 bases aligning to TRBD2. The CDR3 has 14 amino acids. This chain's CDR3 is CASSLAGVIDEQYF. As DNA, the CDR3 is TGTGCCAGCAGTCTAGCGGGTGTCATCGACGAGCAGTACTTC.

The V gene is TRBV11-2, the J gene TRBJ2-7, with D perhaps matching TRBD2 (5 bases). The V and J ends lost 3 bases and 2 bases respectively, with 14 bases between them. CDR3 length equals 15 residues. Germline lookup yields CDR1 SGHAT and CDR2 FQNNGV. This CDR3 is CASSFQRGKAYEQYF. The CDR3, as DNA: TGTGCCAGCAGCTTTCAACGGGGTAAGGCCTACGAGCAGTACTTC. The full variable domain, completed using reference TRBV11-2 and TRBJ2-7, is EAGVAQSPRYKIIEKRQSVAFWCNPISGHATLYWYQQILGQGPKLLIQFQNNGVVDDSQLPKDRFSAERLKGVDSTLKIQPAKLEDSAVYLCASSFQRGKAYEQYFGPGTRLTVT.

The table lists this clonotype with a few counts. This chain joins TRBV2 and TRBJ2-2, with a weak D call TRBD2 (5 bases). The V and J ends lost 5 bases and 6 bases respectively, with 16 bases between them. CDR1 SNHLY and CDR2 FYNNEI come from the germline V gene. This CDR3 has 15 amino acids. In nucleotides, the CDR3 is TGTGCCAGCAGTAGGTCTCTAAGAGGGTCCGGGGAGCTGTTTTTT. As protein: CASSRSLRGSGELFF.

This chain connects TRBV6-6 to TRBJ1-5; D uncertain. Germline CDR1 and CDR2: MNHNY and SVGAGI (reference sequence). This CDR3 comprises 14 residues. V lost 6 bases, J lost 3 bases, and 12 bases lay in between. DNA of the CDR3: TGTGCCAGCAGCCTGGACGTCTACAATCAGCCCCAGCATTTT. Translating it yields CASSLDVYNQPQHF.

This clonotype came up a few times. This chain links TRBV30 with TRBJ1-5, with D tentatively TRBD1 (5 bases). Germline-derived CDR1 and CDR2 are GTSNPN and SVGIG (reference sequence). The V and J ends lost 4 bases and 4 bases respectively, with 14 bases between them. CDR3 length: 14 amino acids. The CDR3 is CAWNGQGRNQPQHF. DNA of the CDR3: TGTGCCTGGAACGGGCAGGGACGTAATCAGCCCCAGCATTTT.

V usage is TRBV5-1 and J usage is TRBJ2-5; TRBD1 aligns across 8 bases. The V gene end was trimmed by 6 bases and the J gene end by 3 bases; junction bases not matched to a gene: 7. CDR1 is SGHRS and CDR2 is YFSETQ in the germline V gene. There are 14 residues in the CDR3. In nucleotides, the CDR3 is TGCGCCAGCAACAACGCAGGGGGCGAAGAGACCCAGTACTTC. Its translation is CASNNAGGEETQYF.

The J gene is TRBJ1-4, the V gene TRBV5-4; D unclear. This CDR3 is built from 18 residues. Germline V CDR1 and CDR2: SGHNT, YYREEE (reference sequence). Trimming cost V 4 bases and J 0 bases, with 19 bases left between them. In DNA, the CDR3 is TGTGCCAGCAGCCAATTGAGAGGAGGAAGAACAACTAATGAAAAACTGTTTTTT. The encoded protein is CASSQLRGGRTTNEKLFF.